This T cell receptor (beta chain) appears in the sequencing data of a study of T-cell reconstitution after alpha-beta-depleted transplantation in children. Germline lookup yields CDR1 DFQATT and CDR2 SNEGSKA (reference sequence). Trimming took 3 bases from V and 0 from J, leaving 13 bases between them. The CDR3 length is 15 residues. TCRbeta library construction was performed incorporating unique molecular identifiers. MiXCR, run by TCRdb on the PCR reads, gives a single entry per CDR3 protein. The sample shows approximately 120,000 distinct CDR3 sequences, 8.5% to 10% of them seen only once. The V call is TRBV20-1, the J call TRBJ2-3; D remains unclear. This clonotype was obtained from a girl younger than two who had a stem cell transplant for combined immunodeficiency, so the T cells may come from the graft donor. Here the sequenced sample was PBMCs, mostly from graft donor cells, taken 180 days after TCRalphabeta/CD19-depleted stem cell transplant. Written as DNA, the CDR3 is TGCAGTGCTAGCAGCCAGCACTCTAGCACAGATACGCAGTATTTT. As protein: CSASSQHSSTDTQYF.